This T cell receptor (beta chain) is drawn from a study of blood T cell repertoires in COVID-19. Study information: Donors in the United States, Italy and Spain gave samples during acute or convalescent COVID-19. Sample material is recorded as cDNA or gDNA derived from T cells, B-cell-depleted T cells, or PBMCs.

Germline values: CDR1 LGHNA, CDR2 YSLEER. Trimming shortened V by 1 base and J by 4 bases, and 22 bases separated the two germline ends. The CDR3 loop spans 18 amino acids. Patients at the Seattle site were enrolled during active infection and followed longitudinally. Using immunoSEQ multiplex PCR, the repertoire was profiled, and TCRdb retains in-frame clones only, with some absent. The sample has tens of thousands of clones, around 83% seen once; the top ten hold approximately 7%. The V and J genes are TRBV4-3 and TRBJ1-1; D is perhaps TRBD1 (5 bases). The clonotype comes from a man aged 25-40 years with COVID-19, enrolled during active disease. Specimen: peripheral blood. The CDR3 protein is CASSQGDTPGVGGTEAFF. The CDR3 DNA reads as TGCGCCAGCAGCCAAGGTGATACTCCGGGGGTAGGTGGCACTGAAGCTTTCTTT.